The 23 T cell receptor beta chains below come from one sample, sequenced in a study of T cells in Graves' hyperthyroidism and ophthalmopathy. It was RNA transcripts that yielded the amplified TCR beta CDR3 regions. Using the HTBI primer set, a first-round RT-PCR was run on the TCR CDR3. TCRdb analysed the multiplex PCR reads with MiXCR anew, one entry per CDR3 protein. The sample has fewer than 650,000 distinct CDR3 sequences; 14% are singletons. The sequencing sample was made of blood. These receptor sequences come from a woman aged 18-30 years with Graves' ophthalmopathy.

This clonotype was seen more than once but under ten times. J is TRBJ2-7 and V is TRBV3-1; D may match TRBD1 or TRBD2 (5 bases each). Germline assignment: CDR1 LGHDT and CDR2 YNNKEL (reference sequence). The CDR3 covers 15 residues. The ends were cut back, 0 bases at V and 0 bases at J, with 9 bases in the middle. CDR3 residues: CASSQDGGISYEQYF. The DNA of the CDR3 is TGTGCCAGCAGCCAAGATGGGGGAATCTCCTACGAGCAGTACTTC.

This clonotype showed up just a few times. Written as DNA, the CDR3 is TGCGCCAGCAGCCAACGATATCGGGCCCCCAAGGGCTACGAGCAGTACTTC. Its translation: CASSQRYRAPKGYEQYF. This chain links TRBV4-3 with TRBJ2-7; D call uncertain. The CDR3 is made up of 17 amino acids. In germline, CDR1 is LGHNA, CDR2 YSLEER. V was cut by 2 bases and J by 3 bases, with 20 bases left in between.

This chain joins TRBV29-1 and TRBJ1-2; TRBD1 matches at 8 bases. Germline CDR1 and CDR2: SQVTM and ANQGSEA. V shed 8 bases, J shed 4 bases, and the junction held 12 bases outside the gene matches. This CDR3 is built from 14 residues. DNA of the CDR3: TGCAGCCCCTGGGGGGGACAGGAAATCTATGGCTACACCTTC. Translating gives CSPWGGQEIYGYTF. The full variable domain, with the rest looked up from reference TRBV29-1 and TRBJ1-2, is SAVISQKPSRDICQRGTSLTIQCQVDSQVTMMFWYRQQPGQSLTLIATANQGSEATYESGFVIDKFPISRPNLTFSTLTVSNMSPEDSSIYLCSPWGGQEIYGYTFGSGTRLTVV.

In this sample, this clonotype turned up a few times. The chain is built from TRBV27 and TRBJ2-5, with 13 bases aligning to TRBD2. J lost 5 bases, V lost 4 bases, and 7 bases had no gene match. Germline V gene lookup returns CDR1 MNHEY and CDR2 SMNVEV (reference sequence). The CDR3 has 16 amino acids. The CDR3 protein is CASSSPGTSGTETQYF. The CDR3 bases are TGTGCCAGCAGTTCACCCGGGACTAGCGGGACGGAGACCCAGTACTTC.

In this sample, this clonotype turned up many times. The chain is built from TRBV12-3 or TRBV12-4 and TRBJ2-2; TRBD2 agrees at 10 bases. This CDR3 is built from 15 residues. J gave up 7 bases and V 3 bases, and 5 bases lay outside the gene matches. CDR3 bases: TGTGCCAGCAGTTTGGGACTAGCGAGCGGCGGGGAGCTGTTTTTT. It translates to CASSLGLASGGELFF.

On this clonotype: A much larger clone lies a single base off, so this may be a read error. This chain links TRBV20-1 with TRBJ2-2; perhaps TRBD1 as D (5 bases). The CDR3 contains 17 residues. The V end was cut by 2 bases, the J end by 2 bases, with 18 bases between. The V gene's germline CDR1 is DFQATT and CDR2 SNEGSKA (reference sequence). CDR3 sequence reads: CSARLTVSESNTGELFF. CDR3 nucleotide sequence: TGCAGTGCTAGACTGACAGTCTCTGAGAGCAACACCGGGGAGCTGTTTTTT.

The V call is TRBV5-6, the J call TRBJ2-1; 8 bases are a match to TRBD2. V lost 1 base, J lost 15 bases, and 15 bases stayed unmatched. Germline CDR1 is SGHDT and CDR2 is YYEEEE. CDR3 size: 15 residues. This CDR3 is CASSLQWAGLVIWFF. The DNA of the CDR3 is TGTGCCAGCAGCTTGCAGTGGGCGGGACTAGTGATTTGGTTCTTC.

This clonotype was seen ten or more times. The V and J genes are TRBV28 and TRBJ2-7; TRBD1 might be the D (6 bases). Germline-derived CDR1 and CDR2 are MDHEN and SYDVKM. CDR3 size: 12 residues. V was shortened by 4 bases and J by 7 bases, with 11 bases between the two germline ends. This CDR3 is CASSWTVLEQYF. DNA for the CDR3: TGTGCCAGCAGTTGGACAGTTCTGGAGCAGTACTTC.

This clonotype was observed at least ten times. The chain recombines TRBV12-3 or TRBV12-4 with TRBJ2-1; 7 bases align to TRBD2. The CDR3 runs 19 residues. V dropped 2 bases and J dropped 0; count of bases not matched to a gene: 13. CDR3 sequence: CASSLTGRVTSSSYNEQFF. As DNA, the CDR3 is TGTGCCAGCAGTTTAACAGGCCGGGTGACTAGCAGCTCCTACAATGAGCAGTTCTTC.

This clonotype occurred many times. The chain is built from TRBV24-1 and TRBJ2-1; TRBD2 aligns across 11 bases. Germline CDR1 is KGHDR and CDR2 is SFDVKD. The CDR3 has 15 amino acids. Unmatched junction bases numbered 7, after V lost 3 bases and J lost 10 bases. The chain's CDR3 is CATSDIAGGPSEQFF. The CDR3 DNA follows: TGTGCCACCAGTGATATAGCGGGAGGGCCGAGCGAGCAGTTCTTC.

The chain recombines TRBV7-9 with TRBJ1-3; D call uncertain. Germline assignment: CDR1 SEHNR and CDR2 FQNEAQ (reference sequence). This CDR3 is 15 amino acids long. The V and J ends lost 1 base and 0 bases respectively, with 7 bases between them. The CDR3 nucleotides are TGTGCCAGCAGCTTAGTCGATATCTCTGGAAACACCATATATTTT. Amino acid sequence: CASSLVDISGNTIYF.

This clonotype was detected many times. CDR3 protein: CASSSQREVEEWEQYF. The CDR3, as DNA: TGTGCCAGCAGCTCCCAGCGGGAGGTCGAAGAATGGGAGCAGTACTTC. V gene TRBV11-2 combines with J gene TRBJ2-7, with 9 positions matching TRBD2. From germline, CDR1 is SGHAT and CDR2 FQNNGV. With V trimmed by 4 bases and J by 7 bases, 14 bases remained unmatched. This CDR3 is built from 16 residues.

The table lists this clonotype with many counts. V and J are TRBV3-1 and TRBJ1-4; unclear D gene. Germline CDR1 is LGHDT and CDR2 is YNNKEL (reference sequence). The CDR3 is made up of 15 amino acids. V lost 1 base to trimming and J lost 4 bases, with 10 bases between them. The CDR3 DNA sequence: TGTGCCAGCAGCCAAGGTTCAGGCCTTAATGAAAAACTGTTTTTT. It yields the protein CASSQGSGLNEKLFF.

This clonotype was observed at least ten times. This sequence joins TRBV2 and TRBJ2-2; 7 bases line up with TRBD2. This CDR3 region has 14 residues. CDR1 and CDR2 (germline): SNHLY, FYNNEI. DNA for the CDR3: TGTGCAGACCGACTAGCCGAAAACACCGGGGAGCTGTTTTTT. It codes for CADRLAENTGELFF.

Ten or more counts support this clonotype. CDR3 sequence: CASSDWEDREDYGYTF. The CDR3, as DNA: TGTGCCAGCAGTGATTGGGAGGACAGGGAAGACTATGGCTACACCTTC. V is TRBV2 and J is TRBJ1-2; 8 nucleotides line up with TRBD1. CDR1 is SNHLY, CDR2 FYNNEI, per germline. This CDR3 comprises 16 residues. The V segment lost 3 bases and the J segment 3 bases; nucleotides outside the gene matches: 9. Filled out from reference TRBV2 and TRBJ1-2, the complete variable domain reads EPEVTQTPSHQVTQMGQEVILRCVPISNHLYFYWYRQILGQKVEFLVSFYNNEISEKSEIFDDQFSVERPDGSNFTLKIRSTKLEDSAMYFCASSDWEDREDYGYTFGSGTRLTVV.

This clonotype was observed at least ten times. The V and J genes are TRBV12-3 or TRBV12-4 and TRBJ1-2; 7 nucleotides match TRBD1. The CDR3 extends over 14 amino acids. J was trimmed by 3 bases and V by 5 bases; bases with no gene match: 6. CDR3 loop: CASSTRQGYYGYTF. Written as DNA, the CDR3 is TGTGCCAGCAGTACCCGACAGGGTTACTATGGCTACACCTTC.

This clonotype was observed at least ten times. This chain links TRBV28 with TRBJ2-7; D possibly uses TRBD1 or TRBD2 (5 bases each). Deletions cut 4 bases from V and 2 bases from J, with 15 bases between. CDR1 and CDR2 (germline): MDHEN, SYDVKM. The CDR3 is 15 residues long. The CDR3 here is CASSSLPRDPYEQYF. The DNA for the CDR3 is TGTGCCAGCAGTTCTCTCCCCAGGGACCCCTACGAGCAGTACTTC.

The V call is TRBV28, the J call TRBJ1-5; maybe TRBD1 (5 bases). Germline V gene lookup returns CDR1 MDHEN and CDR2 SYDVKM. The CDR3 consists of 14 residues. The V and J ends lost 2 bases and 7 bases respectively, with 12 bases between them. The CDR3 region is CASSLPPGGQPQHF. DNA of the CDR3: TGTGCCAGCAGTTTACCCCCTGGGGGGCAGCCCCAGCATTTT.

This clonotype was counted a few times. The chain links TRBV10-3 to TRBJ2-1; the match to TRBD2 covers 11 bases. Germline V gene sequence: CDR1 ENHRY, CDR2 SYGVKD. V was clipped by 2 bases and J by 8 bases; unmatched bases: 5. The length of the CDR3 is 15 residues. CDR3 protein: CAISEPWTSGHEQFF. The CDR3 DNA reads as TGTGCCATCAGTGAGCCCTGGACTAGCGGGCATGAGCAGTTCTTC.

This clonotype was counted at least ten times. This sequence joins TRBV13 and TRBJ2-5; possible D gene TRBD1, 5 bases. Germline CDR1 is PRHDT and CDR2 is FYEKMQ (reference sequence). The CDR3 has 15 residues. V lost 4 bases and J 2 bases, leaving 14 bases between the germline ends. CDR3: CASSSAGLLQETQYF. CDR3 in DNA: TGTGCCAGCAGCTCAGCAGGGCTCTTACAAGAGACCCAGTACTTC.

In its sample, this clonotype was seen once. A clone one base away is much larger, so this may be a read error. The chain is built from TRBV20-1 and TRBJ2-3; TRBD2 aligns across 8 bases. The V segment lost 3 bases and the J segment 2 bases; nucleotides outside the gene matches: 7. There are 15 residues in the CDR3. CDR1 and CDR2 from the germline V gene are DFQATT and SNEGSKA (reference sequence). CDR3 loop: CSARVSGSDTDTQYF. CDR3 bases: TGCAGTGCTAGGGTGAGCGGGAGCGACACAGATACGCAGTATTTT.

The rearrangement links TRBV2 to TRBJ2-2; 9 nucleotides line up with TRBD1. The CDR3 runs to 15 residues. CDR1 and CDR2 from the germline V gene are SNHLY and FYNNEI. V trimming: 7 bases; J trimming: 1 base; junction bases outside the gene matches: 4. The CDR3 sequence is CASNNRGLNTGELFF. In DNA form, the CDR3 reads TGTGCCAGCAACAACAGGGGGCTGAACACCGGGGAGCTGTTTTTT.

This clonotype was observed many times. The chain couples TRBV30 to TRBJ2-7; the D is unclear. Germline lookup yields CDR1 GTSNPN and CDR2 SVGIG (reference sequence). V lost 0 bases, J lost 2 bases, and 5 bases lay in between. The CDR3 covers 12 residues. The CDR3 region is CAWSVGPYEQYF. The CDR3 DNA reads TGTGCCTGGAGTGTAGGCCCCTACGAGCAGTACTTC.